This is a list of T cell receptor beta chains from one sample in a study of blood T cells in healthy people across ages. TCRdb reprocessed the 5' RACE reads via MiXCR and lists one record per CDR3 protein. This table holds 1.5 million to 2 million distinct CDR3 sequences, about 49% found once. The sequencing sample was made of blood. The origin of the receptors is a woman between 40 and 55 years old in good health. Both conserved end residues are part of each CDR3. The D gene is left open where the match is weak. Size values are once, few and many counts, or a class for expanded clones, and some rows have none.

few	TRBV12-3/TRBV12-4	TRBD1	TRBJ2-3	CASKLSRDRGSTDTQYF	TGTGCCAGCAAACTATCCCGGGACAGGGGGTCCACAGATACGCAGTATTTT
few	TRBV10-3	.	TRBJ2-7	CAISESRSSYEQYF	TGTGCCATCAGTGAGTCTAGGTCCTCCTACGAGCAGTACTTC
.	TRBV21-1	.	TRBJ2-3	CASSKEPGQGTDTQYF	TGTGCCAGCAGCAAAGAGCCCGGACAGGGCACAGATACGCAGTATTTT
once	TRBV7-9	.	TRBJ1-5	CASSLETGRVGQPQHF	TGTGCCAGCAGCTTAGAAACAGGTCGGGTGGGCCAGCCCCAGCATTTT
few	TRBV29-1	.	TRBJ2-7	CSVEDPGNTYEQYF	TGCAGCGTTGAAGATCCGGGCAATACCTACGAGCAGTACTTC
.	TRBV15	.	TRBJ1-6	CATSRETAPGSPLHF	TGTGCCACCAGCAGGGAGACAGCCCCTGGGTCACCCCTCCACTTT
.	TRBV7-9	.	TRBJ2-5	CASNSGLSGQETQYF	TGTGCCAGCAACTCAGGCTTGAGCGGCCAAGAGACCCAGTACTTC
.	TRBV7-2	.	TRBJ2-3	CASSPTGRDTQYF	TGTGCCAGCAGCCCGACAGGTAGAGATACGCAGTATTTT
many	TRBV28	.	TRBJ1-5	CASSFLNQPQHF	TGTGCCAGCAGTTTCTTGAATCAGCCCCAGCATTTT
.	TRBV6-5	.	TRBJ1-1	CASSDSKNTEAFF	TGTGCCAGCAGTGACTCGAAGAACACTGAAGCTTTCTTT
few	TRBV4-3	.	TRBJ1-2	CASSQGPSSSGYTF	TGCGCCAGCAGCCAAGGGCCATCCTCCTCTGGCTACACCTTC
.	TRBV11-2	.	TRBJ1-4	CASSERVALFGEKLFF	TGTGCCAGCAGCGAACGAGTGGCCCTTTTTGGGGAAAAACTGTTTTTT
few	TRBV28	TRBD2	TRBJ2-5	CASSPMTSGDQETQYF	TGTGCCAGCAGTCCCATGACTAGCGGGGACCAAGAGACCCAGTACTTC
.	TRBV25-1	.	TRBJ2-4	CASSELGPGGLRNIQYF	TGTGCCAGCAGTGAATTAGGGCCCGGGGGCTTGAGGAACATTCAGTACTTC
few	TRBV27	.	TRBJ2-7	CASSYKGLGKDEQYF	TGTGCCAGCAGTTACAAGGGGCTCGGAAAAGACGAGCAGTACTTC
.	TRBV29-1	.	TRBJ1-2	CSTKGQSPYGYTF	TGCAGCACCAAAGGACAGTCCCCCTATGGCTACACCTTC
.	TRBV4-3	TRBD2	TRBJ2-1	CASSQVAGASYNEQFF	TGCGCCAGCAGCCAGGTAGCGGGGGCCTCCTACAATGAGCAGTTCTTC
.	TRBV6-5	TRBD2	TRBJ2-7	CASSYSTPRSGLAGGWSYEQYF	TGTGCCAGCAGTTACTCGACCCCGCGCTCGGGACTAGCGGGGGGGTGGTCCTACGAGCAGTACTTC
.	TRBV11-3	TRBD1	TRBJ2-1	CASSPGDRTFYNEQFF	TGTGCCAGCAGCCCCGGGGACAGGACTTTCTACAATGAGCAGTTCTTC
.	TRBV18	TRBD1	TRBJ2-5	CASSPYRGREETQYF	TGTGCCAGCTCACCCTACAGGGGGCGAGAGGAGACCCAGTACTTC
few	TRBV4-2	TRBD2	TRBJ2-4	CASSQDLSGTSGKNIQYF	TGTGCCAGCAGCCAAGATCTCTCCGGGACTAGCGGTAAAAACATTCAGTACTTC
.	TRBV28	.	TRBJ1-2	CASSLSAGIYGYTF	TGTGCCAGCAGTTTATCGGCAGGAATCTATGGCTACACCTTC
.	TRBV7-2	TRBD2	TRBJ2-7	CASSLIGGGAAYNEQYF	TGTGCCAGCAGCTTGATCGGCGGGGGGGCCGCCTACAATGAGCAGTACTTC
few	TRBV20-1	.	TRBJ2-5	CSVGIGGPQETQYF	TGCAGTGTCGGAATAGGAGGGCCCCAAGAGACCCAGTACTTC
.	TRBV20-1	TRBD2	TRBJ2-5	CSARVGLAGGTSETQYF	TGCAGTGCTAGAGTGGGGCTAGCGGGGGGAACTTCGGAGACCCAGTACTTC
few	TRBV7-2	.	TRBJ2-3	CASSKTGADTQYF	TGTGCCAGCAGCAAGACTGGGGCGGATACGCAGTATTTT
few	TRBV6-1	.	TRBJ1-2	CASSDRLDYGYTF	TGTGCCAGCAGTGATCGACTGGACTATGGCTACACCTTC
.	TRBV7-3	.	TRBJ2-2	CASSLLAEGSGELFF	TGTGCCAGCAGCTTATTGGCGGAGGGGTCCGGGGAGCTGTTTTTT
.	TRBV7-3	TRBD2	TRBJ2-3	CASSFVGGPNQYF	TGTGCCAGCAGCTTCGTGGGAGGGCCGAATCAGTATTTT
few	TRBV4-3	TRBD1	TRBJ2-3	CASSQDRQGVRPDTQYF	TGCGCCAGCAGCCAAGATAGGCAGGGGGTCCGTCCAGATACGCAGTATTTT
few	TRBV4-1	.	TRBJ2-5	CASSQGSAETQYF	TGCGCCAGCAGCCAAGGCAGTGCGGAGACCCAGTACTTC
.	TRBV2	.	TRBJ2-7	CASSEDPYEQYF	TGTGCCAGCAGTGAAGATCCCTACGAGCAGTACTTC
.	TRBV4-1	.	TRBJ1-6	CASSQERLFNSPLHF	TGCGCCAGCAGCCAAGAAAGACTGTTTAATTCACCCCTCCACTTT
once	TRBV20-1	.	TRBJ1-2	CSARRSGNQLYGYTF	TGCAGTGCTAGAAGGTCCGGGAACCAACTCTATGGCTACACCTTC
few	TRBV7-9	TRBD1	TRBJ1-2	CASSLTQGPYGYTF	TGTGCCAGCAGCTTAACACAGGGGCCCTATGGCTACACCTTC
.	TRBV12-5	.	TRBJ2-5	CASGLDGETQYF	TGTGCTAGTGGTTTGGATGGGGAGACCCAGTACTTC
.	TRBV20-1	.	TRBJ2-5	CSARDLMGQVTQYF	TGCAGTGCTAGAGACCTTATGGGTCAGGTGACCCAGTACTTC
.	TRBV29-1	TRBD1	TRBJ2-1	CSVIRDRGGEQFF	TGCAGCGTTATCCGGGACAGGGGTGGCGAGCAGTTCTTC
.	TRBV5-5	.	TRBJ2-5	CASSLDYPVQETQYF	TGTGCCAGCAGCTTGGATTACCCGGTCCAAGAGACCCAGTACTTC
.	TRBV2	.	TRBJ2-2	CASSGIPTGELFF	TGTGCCAGCAGTGGCATCCCAACCGGGGAGCTGTTTTTT
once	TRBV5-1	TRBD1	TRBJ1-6	CASSWTGAVNSPLHF	TGCGCCAGCAGTTGGACAGGGGCAGTGAATTCACCCCTCCACTTT
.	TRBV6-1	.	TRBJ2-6	CASSVRAVFGANVLTF	TGTGCCAGCAGTGTCCGCGCGGTTTTTGGGGCCAACGTCCTGACTTTC
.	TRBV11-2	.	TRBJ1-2	CASSLVISPVSNYGYTF	TGTGCCAGCAGCTTAGTAATTTCTCCGGTCTCTAACTATGGCTACACCTTC
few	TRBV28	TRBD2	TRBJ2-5	CASSYQLAGGQPQETQYF	TGTGCCAGCAGTTACCAGCTAGCGGGGGGACAGCCACAAGAGACCCAGTACTTC
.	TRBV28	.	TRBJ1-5	CASSWTPWNNQPQHF	TGTGCCAGCAGCTGGACCCCCTGGAACAATCAGCCCCAGCATTTT